The clone carrying this T cell receptor (beta chain) occurred a few times. Its antigen remains unknown. Its ends do not fully match the called genes, so a read error is possible. TCRdb independently ran MiXCR on the reads; one entry per CDR3 protein. The sample yields 100,000 to 150,000 distinct CDR3 sequences, roughly 9% seen once. The record originates from a study of T cell repertoires in cytomegalovirus infection. On the study more broadly: CMV infection together with matching HLA type was indicated by public TCR beta signatures. The study's findings and limits: HLA-C-restricted CMV clonotypes gave the most frequent clonotype in two of eight donors.

The receptor was derived from a human donor in good health (CMV status not recorded). Some clones in this sample may be carry-over from other donors' samples. Sequencing was performed on PBMCs.

The DNA for the CDR3 is TGCAGTGCGAGAGGGGCAGGGGGCACTGAAGCTTTCTTT. This sequence encodes CSARGAGGTEAFF. The V gene is TRBV20-1, the J gene TRBJ1-1; 7 bases map to TRBD1. Germline assignment: CDR1 DFQATT and CDR2 SNEGSKA (reference sequence). CDR3 length: 13 residues.